The following is a T cell receptor beta chain sequence with its context. A clone one base away is much larger, so this may be a read error. The data stem from a study of human T cells and chemical hapten exposure. Study information: Women made up most patients, who had alopecia areata, totalis or universalis. How much TCR each sample yielded varied, mostly because pooled library volumes differed slightly.

As to time point: patch test 1, 2 weeks after DPC sensitization. Treatment given: therapeutic diphenylcyclopropenone sensitization with weekly scalp DPC. For the library, individual cDNA molecules each received unique molecular identifiers. Each CDR3 protein gets one entry after TCRdb re-called the RACE reads with MiXCR. This table holds about 70,000 distinct CDR3 sequences, approximately 9.8% found once. The CDR3 has 13 residues. Germline V CDR1 and CDR2: MNHEY, SVGAGI. This receptor was identified in a woman aged 40 to 50 with alopecia areata. Some clones in this sample may be carry-over from other donors' samples. The chain joins TRBV6-5 to TRBJ2-2; D is undetermined. Sequenced here: whole blood, sampled in connection with sensitization to the hapten diphenylcyclopropenone (DPC). CDR3 nucleotide sequence: TGTCCCAGCAGTTACGGAGTTACCGGGGAGCTGTTTTTT. Protein: CPSSYGVTGELFF.